Each of the 24 T cell receptor beta chains below was sequenced from the same sample in a study of shared clonotypes between healthy human individuals. Terminally differentiated effector memory CD45RA+ cells were excluded by CCR7 positive selection of CD45RO-negative cells. Here immunoSEQ multiplex PCR was the method, and the copy in TCRdb shows in-frame clones only, minus some. Of about 1,900,000 clones listed, roughly 94% are singletons. Input material: naive CD8+ T cells sorted from blood. The receptors originated from a man aged 18 to 29 in good health.

This clone has only one observation. The chain uses TRBV7-9 and TRBJ1-4, with 8 bases aligning to TRBD1. There are 18 residues in the CDR3. J gave up 0 bases and V 5 bases, and 11 bases lay outside the gene matches. Germline-derived CDR1 and CDR2 are SEHNR and FQNEAQ (reference sequence). For the CDR3, the DNA is TGTGCCAGCAGCGCCACCGGTGAGACAGGGGCAACTAATGAAAAACTGTTTTTT. Residues: CASSATGETGATNEKLFF.

The chain couples TRBV5-1 to TRBJ2-3; D call uncertain. CDR1 and CDR2 (germline): SGHRS, YFSETQ. V lost 3 bases and J lost 2, with 10 bases in between. The CDR3 loop spans 14 amino acids. CDR3 bases: TGCGCCAGCAGCTCCCTTGTGGACACAGATACGCAGTATTTT. This encodes CASSSLVDTDTQYF.

The CDR3 DNA is TGTGCCAGCAGTGAGCCTCTCCGGGACCCCCAGTATTTT. It codes for CASSEPLRDPQYF. V usage is TRBV2 and J usage is TRBJ2-3; tentatively, D is TRBD1 or TRBD2 (5 bases each). CDR3 length equals 13 residues. V lost 3 bases, J lost 12 bases, and 16 bases lay in between. Germline values: CDR1 SNHLY, CDR2 FYNNEI.

This clone occurred once. The chain is built from TRBV4-3 and TRBJ1-6; D unresolved. Germline loops: CDR1 LGHNA, CDR2 YSLEER. Trimming shortened V by 1 base and J by 8 bases, and 12 bases separated the two germline ends. The CDR3 sequence is 15 residues long. This CDR3 is CASSQVGFSDSPLHF. CDR3 bases: TGCGCCAGCAGCCAAGTGGGGTTCTCCGATTCACCCCTCCACTTT.

The chain is built from TRBV18 and TRBJ2-7; D may be TRBD2 (6 bases). V gave up 2 bases and J gave up 2 bases, with 19 bases separating them. CDR1 and CDR2 (germline): KGHSH, LQKENI. This CDR3 spans 17 amino acids. The CDR3 bases are TGTGCCAGCTCACCAGTTGGTGGAAGCGGGCCCCCCTACGAGCAGTACTTC. Amino acids: CASSPVGGSGPPYEQYF.

This chain connects TRBV13 to TRBJ2-3; D perhaps matches TRBD1 (6 bases). CDR1 is PRHDT, CDR2 FYEKMQ, per germline (reference sequence). There are 13 residues in the CDR3. V was trimmed by 8 bases and J by 2 bases, leaving 11 bases between them. CDR3 in amino acids: CASGTLITDTQYF. In DNA, the CDR3 is TGTGCCAGCGGGACACTAATCACAGATACGCAGTATTTT.

V usage is TRBV27 and J usage is TRBJ2-7; TRBD1 matches at 8 bases. The CDR3 has 15 amino acids. In germline, CDR1 is MNHEY, CDR2 SMNVEV (reference sequence). The junction had 7 bases not matched to a gene; V was cut back by 5 bases and J by 1 base. CDR3 in amino acids: CASSHLGQGSYEQYF. CDR3 in DNA: TGTGCCAGCAGTCATCTAGGACAGGGTTCCTACGAGCAGTACTTC.

The chain has TRBV25-1 and TRBJ2-7; tentative D call: TRBD1 (7 bases). Germline CDR1 MGHDK, CDR2 SYGVNS. Trimming left V 4 bases short and J 3 bases short, with 22 bases between. The CDR3 loop spans 17 amino acids. As DNA, the CDR3 is TGTGCCAGCAGTGGATCTCGGCCGGAGGGGGCCGGCTACGAGCAGTACTTC. Amino acid sequence: CASSGSRPEGAGYEQYF.

CDR3 amino acids: CASSLGDRVYGYTF. The CDR3 DNA reads as TGTGCCAGCAGCTTAGGGGACAGGGTATATGGCTACACCTTC. The chain carries TRBV7-9 and TRBJ1-2; 9 nucleotides match TRBD1. CDR1 and CDR2 (germline): SEHNR, FQNEAQ (reference sequence). The CDR3 length is 14 residues. Trimming removed 1 base from V and 5 bases from J; junction bases left unmatched: 2.

The DNA of the CDR3 is TGTGCCAGCAGTCAAGGGACGGCGAACACTGAAGCTTTCTTT. Residues: CASSQGTANTEAFF. The chain uses TRBV6-1 and TRBJ1-1; TRBD1 is a possible D gene (5 bases). CDR3 length: 14 residues. The germline V and J ends were trimmed by 5 bases and 1 base, with 11 bases remaining between them. Germline V gene lookup returns CDR1 MNHNS and CDR2 SASEGT.

This sequence joins TRBV7-9 and TRBJ2-2, with 7 nucleotides matching TRBD1. The junction had 1 base not matched to a gene; V was cut back by 5 bases and J by 1 base. This CDR3 region has 14 residues. Germline CDR1 SEHNR, CDR2 FQNEAQ (reference sequence). The CDR3 loop is CASSRTGNTGELFF. DNA of the CDR3: TGTGCCAGCAGCCGGACAGGGAACACCGGGGAGCTGTTTTTT.

This clone came up once. The chain combines TRBV13 with TRBJ2-3, with 15 positions matching TRBD2. Germline trimming cut 5 bases from V and 2 bases from J; bases unmatched to any gene: 11. Germline V gene sequence: CDR1 PRHDT, CDR2 FYEKMQ (reference sequence). This CDR3 is built from 19 residues. The CDR3 reads CASSATGTSGRTITDTQYF. CDR3 sequence (DNA): TGTGCCAGCAGCGCCACCGGGACTAGCGGGAGGACGATCACAGATACGCAGTATTTT.

This chain uses TRBV29-1 with TRBJ1-2; D gene uncertain. Germline-derived CDR1 and CDR2 are SQVTM and ANQGSEA. The CDR3 totals 13 residues. The ends were cut back, 4 bases at V and 2 bases at J, with 11 bases in the middle. The CDR3 DNA reads as TGCAGCGTTGCCTCGGCGGAGAACTATGGCTACACCTTC. Amino acid sequence: CSVASAENYGYTF. Full variable domain (rest looked up from reference TRBV29-1 and TRBJ1-2): SAVISQKPSRDICQRGTSLTIQCQVDSQVTMMFWYRQQPGQSLTLIATANQGSEATYESGFVIDKFPISRPNLTFSTLTVSNMSPEDSSIYLCSVASAENYGYTFGSGTRLTVV.

Details on this clone: Distinct nucleotide sequences in the sample also encode this CDR3. This chain joins TRBV6-5 and TRBJ1-2; D call uncertain. Trimming removed 0 bases at V and 5 bases at J, with 7 bases between. The germline V gene encodes CDR1 MNHEY and CDR2 SVGAGI. The CDR3 is 13 residues long. CDR3 region: CASSYSGSYGYTF. The CDR3 DNA sequence: TGTGCCAGCAGTTACTCGGGGAGTTATGGCTACACCTTC.

This sequence joins TRBV5-6 and TRBJ1-4; TRBD1 agrees at 8 bases. Germline CDR1 is SGHDT and CDR2 is YYEEEE. Trimming at V came to 0 bases and at J to 7 bases, leaving 8 bases not matched to a gene. The CDR3 consists of 16 residues. The CDR3 nucleotides are TGTGCCAGCAGCTTGGGGACAGGGCGGCAAGCTGAAAAACTGTTTTTT. It yields the protein CASSLGTGRQAEKLFF.

This chain uses TRBV27 with TRBJ2-1; D may be TRBD1 (6 bases). V dropped 3 bases and J dropped 7 bases, with 19 bases sitting between them. Germline V gene lookup returns CDR1 MNHEY and CDR2 SMNVEV (reference sequence). The CDR3 loop spans 16 amino acids. The CDR3 reads CASSFLTGPQGNEQFF. The CDR3 region has the DNA TGTGCCAGCAGTTTCCTCACAGGTCCCCAGGGGAATGAGCAGTTCTTC.

V and J are TRBV7-9 and TRBJ1-1, with D possibly being TRBD1 (5 bases). Germline CDR1 and CDR2: SEHNR and FQNEAQ (reference sequence). V gave up 2 bases and J gave up 5 bases, with 15 bases separating them. This CDR3 spans 15 amino acids. The CDR3 nucleotides are TGTGCCAGCAGCTTACTAGTTGGGGGGATTACTGAAGCTTTCTTT. As protein: CASSLLVGGITEAFF.

The J gene is TRBJ2-1, the V gene TRBV7-8; 13 positions match TRBD2. V lost 5 bases and J lost 7; bases outside the gene matches: 14. The CDR3 is 18 residues long. CDR1 and CDR2 from the germline V gene are SGHVS and FQNEAQ. The CDR3 region is CASSQALAGGNLQNEQFF. The CDR3 DNA follows: TGTGCCAGCAGCCAGGCACTAGCGGGGGGGAATCTACAAAATGAGCAGTTCTTC.

V is TRBV11-2 and J is TRBJ2-1; TRBD2 matches 16 bases. The CDR3 is made up of 19 amino acids. CDR1 is SGHAT, CDR2 FQNNGV, per germline. Trimming removed 0 bases from V and 4 bases from J; junction bases left unmatched: 6. DNA of the CDR3: TGTGCCAGCAGCTTAGAGGTGGGACTAGCGGGAGGGAATTACAATGAGCAGTTCTTC. Translated: CASSLEVGLAGGNYNEQFF.

The V and J genes are TRBV27 and TRBJ1-5; D not certain. This CDR3 has 16 amino acids. Between the trimmed V and J ends, which lost 2 bases and 2 bases, there was a span of 13 bases. Germline CDR1 and CDR2: MNHEY and SMNVEV (reference sequence). CDR3 protein: CASSLVGEWGNQPQHF. The CDR3 DNA sequence: TGTGCCAGCAGTTTAGTTGGGGAGTGGGGCAATCAGCCCCAGCATTTT.

This clone appeared once. The chain joins TRBV6-1 to TRBJ2-2, with a possible D match to TRBD1 (6 bases). From germline, CDR1 is MNHNS and CDR2 SASEGT. The CDR3 spans 10 residues. V was pared by 8 bases and J by 13 bases, with 11 bases between. CDR3 loop: CASLGGGLFF. The CDR3 DNA sequence: TGTGCCAGCTTAGGGGGTGGGCTGTTTTTT.

Remarks on this clone: This same CDR3 is encoded by further DNA sequences in the sample. The V and J genes are TRBV6-5 and TRBJ1-1; D unclear. From germline, CDR1 is MNHEY and CDR2 SVGAGI. Trimming removed 2 bases at V and 0 bases at J, with 7 bases between. The CDR3 extends over 14 amino acids. The DNA for the CDR3 is TGTGCCAGCAGTTACGGCGTTATGAACACTGAAGCTTTCTTT. It codes for CASSYGVMNTEAFF.

CDR3 nucleotides: TGTGCCAGCAGCTTTCAAGCGGGAGGGCCATCCACAGATACGCAGTATTTT. Its protein is CASSFQAGGPSTDTQYF. The chain combines TRBV7-9 with TRBJ2-3; 10 bases match TRBD2. V was pared by 3 bases and J by 2 bases, with 8 bases of the junction left unmatched. Germline-derived CDR1 and CDR2 are SEHNR and FQNEAQ (reference sequence). The CDR3 consists of 17 residues.

This chain connects TRBV7-9 to TRBJ1-2; the D is unclear. The CDR3 has 11 amino acids. V gave up 7 bases and J gave up 8 bases, with 11 bases separating them. The germline gives CDR1 SEHNR, CDR2 FQNEAQ (reference sequence). The CDR3: CASNAGSGYTF. The DNA for the CDR3 is TGTGCCAGCAACGCGGGGTCCGGCTACACCTTC.